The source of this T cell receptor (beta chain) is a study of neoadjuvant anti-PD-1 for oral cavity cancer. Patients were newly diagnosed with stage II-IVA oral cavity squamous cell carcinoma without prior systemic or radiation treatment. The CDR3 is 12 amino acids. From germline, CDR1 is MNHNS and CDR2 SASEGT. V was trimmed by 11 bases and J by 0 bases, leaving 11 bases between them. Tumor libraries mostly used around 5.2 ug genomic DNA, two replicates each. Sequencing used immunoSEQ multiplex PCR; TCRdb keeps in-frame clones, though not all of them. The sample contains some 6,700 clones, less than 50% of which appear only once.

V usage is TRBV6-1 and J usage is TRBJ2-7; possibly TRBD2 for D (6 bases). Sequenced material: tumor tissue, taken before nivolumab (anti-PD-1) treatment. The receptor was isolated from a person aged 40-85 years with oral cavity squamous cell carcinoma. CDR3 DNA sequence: TGTGCCGGCGGGGTCAACTCCTACGAGCAGTACTTC. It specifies CAGGVNSYEQYF.